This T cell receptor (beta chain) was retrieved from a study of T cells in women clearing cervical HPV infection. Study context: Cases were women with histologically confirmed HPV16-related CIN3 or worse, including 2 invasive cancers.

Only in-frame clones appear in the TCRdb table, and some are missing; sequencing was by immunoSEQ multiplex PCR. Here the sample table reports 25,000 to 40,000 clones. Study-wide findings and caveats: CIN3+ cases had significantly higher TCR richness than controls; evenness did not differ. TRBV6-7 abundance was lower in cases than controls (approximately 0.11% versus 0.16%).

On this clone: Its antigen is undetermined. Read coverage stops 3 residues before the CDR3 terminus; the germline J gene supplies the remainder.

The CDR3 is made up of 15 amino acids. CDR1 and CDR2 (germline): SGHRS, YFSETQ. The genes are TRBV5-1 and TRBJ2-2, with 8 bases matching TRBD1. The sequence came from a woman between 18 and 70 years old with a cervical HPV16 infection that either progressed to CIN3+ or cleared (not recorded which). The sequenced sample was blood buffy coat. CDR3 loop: CASSRRETGDEKLFF. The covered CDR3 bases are TGCGCCAGCAGCCGACGTGAGACAGGGGATGAAAAG.